The rows below give T cell receptor beta chains drawn from one sample of a study of shared clonotypes between healthy human individuals. Using immunoSEQ multiplex PCR, the repertoire was profiled, and TCRdb retains in-frame clones only, with some absent. The data hold roughly 1 million clones, with around 78% observed a single time. Sequencing was performed on memory CD4+ T cells from PBMCs. These receptors were taken from a man younger than 35 in good health. Some clones in this sample may be carry-over from other donors' samples. CDR3s include the opening cysteine and the closing phenylalanine or tryptophan. Fields, in order: J gene, D gene, clone size, V gene, CDR3 protein, CDR3 DNA. The D gene is left open where the match is weak. Expanded clones are given a class, and other clones once, few, many or no size at all.

TRBJ2-7,-,-,TRBV11-2,CASSSPRGGGEQYF,TGTGCCAGCAGCAGTCCCCGGGGAGGGGGCGAGCAGTACTTC
TRBJ2-5,TRBD2,-,TRBV28,CASSLTGGETQYF,TGTGCCAGCAGTTTAACCGGGGGGGAGACCCAGTACTTC
TRBJ2-1,-,-,TRBV7-2,CASSLQGAYNEQFF,TGTGCCAGCAGCTTGCAGGGAGCCTACAATGAGCAGTTCTTC
TRBJ2-2,-,few,TRBV12-5,CASGLSRELFF,TGTGCTAGTGGTTTGAGCCGGGAGCTGTTTTTT
TRBJ2-3,-,-,TRBV7-3,CASSLLGGTSTDTQYF,TGTGCCAGCAGCTTATTGGGCGGGACTAGCACAGATACGCAGTATTTT
TRBJ2-1,TRBD2,-,TRBV5-1,CASSLRGRVEQFF,TGCGCCAGCAGCTTGCGCGGGAGGGTTGAGCAGTTCTTC
TRBJ2-2,TRBD1,-,TRBV7-7,CASSIGQGEELFF,TGTGCCAGCAGCATAGGACAGGGGGAAGAGCTGTTTTTT
TRBJ1-2,TRBD1,-,TRBV5-1,CASSPPNRQGGGYTF,TGCGCCAGCAGCCCCCCCAACCGACAGGGGGGTGGCTACACCTTC
TRBJ2-3,TRBD1,once,TRBV29-1,CSFRTGMITDTQYF,TGCAGCTTCCGGACAGGGATGATCACAGATACGCAGTATTTT
TRBJ1-1,-,-,TRBV6-5,CASSYSTEGTEAFF,TGTGCCAGCAGTTACTCGACTGAGGGCACTGAAGCTTTCTTT
TRBJ1-1,-,-,TRBV14,CASSQGMSLKGAGEAFF,TGTGCCAGCAGCCAAGGGATGTCTTTGAAAGGGGCCGGTGAAGCTTTCTTT
TRBJ2-3,-,-,TRBV6-5,CASSYGVTQYF,TGTGCCAGCAGTTACGGGGTTACGCAGTATTTT
TRBJ1-2,TRBD1,-,TRBV5-1,CASSLEEGASIYGYTF,TGCGCCAGCAGCTTGGAGGAGGGGGCGAGTATCTATGGCTACACCTTC
TRBJ1-4,-,-,TRBV28,CASSRGGRVEKLFF,TGTGCCAGCAGTCGGGGCGGACGCGTGGAAAAACTGTTTTTT
TRBJ2-1,-,-,TRBV27,CASSLMRLTAKQFF,TGTGCCAGCAGTTTAATGCGACTGACAGCCAAGCAGTTCTTC
TRBJ2-7,-,-,TRBV11-2,CASSLVDGPYEQYF,TGTGCCAGCAGCTTAGTTGATGGACCCTACGAGCAGTACTTC
TRBJ2-7,TRBD1,-,TRBV13,CASSPRTGKIEQYF,TGTGCCAGCAGCCCCCGGACAGGGAAGATAGAGCAGTACTTC
TRBJ2-1,-,few,TRBV9,CASSVAGRGNEQFF,TGTGCCAGCAGCGTAGCGGGAAGGGGTAATGAGCAGTTCTTC
TRBJ2-7,TRBD1,few,TRBV27,CASSLSIRDRFSYEQYF,TGTGCCAGCAGTTTATCTATTCGGGACAGATTCTCCTACGAGCAGTACTTC
TRBJ2-1,-,few,TRBV6-6,CASSWDVSDEQFF,TGTGCCAGCAGTTGGGACGTTTCGGATGAGCAGTTCTTC
TRBJ2-7,TRBD1,-,TRBV7-2,CASSLGQGGYEQYF,TGTGCCAGCAGCTTGGGACAGGGCGGCTACGAGCAGTACTTC
TRBJ2-7,-,-,TRBV5-1,CASSSLASGTYEQYF,TGCGCCAGCAGCTCCTTAGCGAGCGGTACCTACGAGCAGTACTTC
TRBJ2-5,TRBD2,-,TRBV29-1,CSVEGGLGMETQYF,TGCAGCGTTGAAGGGGGACTAGGGATGGAGACCCAGTACTTC